The entry that follows covers one TCR beta chain sequence. This sample is drawn from a study of blood T cell repertoires in COVID-19. Study-wide context: The samples span acute and convalescent COVID-19 from the United States, Italy and Spain. PBMCs, B-cell-depleted T cells, or T cells were the source of the cDNA or gDNA that made up the material.

The germline V gene has CDR1 SGHAT and CDR2 FQNNGV. V dropped 1 base and J dropped 5 bases, with 12 bases sitting between them. The CDR3 is 15 residues long. As processed by the authors: Estimates of nucleated cell counts were drawn from the amplification of reference gene primers. The data were produced by immunoSEQ multiplex PCR, yet TCRdb's version contains in-frame clones alone and is incomplete. D and trimming come from the DNA, and the V and J calls and clone size come from that table. In the table there are around 70,000 clones, 75% to 90% of which are singletons. The sample comprised peripheral blood. This clonotype was sampled from a human donor in a cohort sampled during active COVID-19. This sequence joins TRBV11-2 and TRBJ1-3; possibly TRBD1 for D (5 bases). The CDR3 coding sequence is TGTGCCAGCAGCTTAGCTCGACAGCTTCGAAACACCATATATTTT. Translating it yields CASSLARQLRNTIYF.